The rows below give T cell receptor beta chains drawn from one sample of a study of T cell responses to AZD1222 COVID-19 vaccine. Measured with immunoSEQ multiplex PCR; TCRdb has only the in-frame clones, and not every one. The sample yields 150,000 to 200,000 clones, roughly 93% seen once. The specimen was peripheral blood, collected on day 0 of AZD1222 vaccination. These receptors came from an adult in good health. Each CDR3 is given with its conserved first and last residue. Expanded clones are given a class, and other clones once, few, many or no size at all.

>TRBV6-4|-|TRBJ2-2
CASSGTGDTGELFF
>TRBV9|-|TRBJ2-7
CASSVIGGGSVDEQYF
>TRBV18|-|TRBJ2-1
CASSPPNRATYNEQFF
>TRBV9|-|TRBJ1-4
CASSVATGNEKLFF
>TRBV5-6|once|TRBJ1-2
CASSREGDWDIVGYTF
>TRBV7-3|-|TRBJ2-3
CASSLTSGGNTDTQYF
>TRBV5-1|-|TRBJ2-1
CASSLQTGLLGNEQFF
>TRBV9|-|TRBJ1-2
CASSVAPHRKANYGYTF
>TRBV9|-|TRBJ2-1
CASSSSSALPGDSAYNEQFF
>TRBV5-8|-|TRBJ1-3
CASSSGTGTSGNTIYF
>TRBV30|-|TRBJ1-5
CAWSVAGAGQPQHF
>TRBV7-8|-|TRBJ2-5
CASSPRGQPYQETQYF
>TRBV3-1/TRBV3-2|-|TRBJ1-1
CASRQGQVSTEAFF
>TRBV6-5|-|TRBJ1-5
CASSFRTGGNQPQHF
>TRBV7-9|-|TRBJ2-3
CASSPPGGPSTDTQYF
>TRBV9|-|TRBJ1-1
CASSVDVNTEAFF
>TRBV6-2/TRBV6-3|-|TRBJ2-1
CASSYGGLEFF
>TRBV12-3/TRBV12-4|-|TRBJ2-5
CASSFGEGETQYF
>TRBV28|-|TRBJ1-3
CASRPPGGRGNTIYF
>TRBV6-5|-|TRBJ2-2
CASSRGTGNTGELFF
>TRBV28|-|TRBJ1-5
CASTSNQPQHF
>TRBV27|-|TRBJ2-7
CASSLWISGGSYEQYF
>TRBV12-3/TRBV12-4|-|TRBJ2-3
CASAVEDTQYF
>TRBV7-9|-|TRBJ1-4
CASSFDSSSNEKLFF